The 27 T cell receptor beta chains in this list originate from one sample, sequenced in a study of T cell repertoires in cytomegalovirus infection. TCRdb re-called the reads with MiXCR, one entry per CDR3 protein. The data contain about 310,000 distinct CDR3 sequences, approximately 10% of them singletons. Sequenced material: PBMCs. Receptors were obtained from a human donor in good health (CMV status not recorded). Some clones in this sample may be carry-over from other donors' samples.

The chain uses TRBV9 and TRBJ2-3; either TRBD1 or TRBD2 may fit D (5 bases each). Germline V gene data show CDR1 as SGDLS and CDR2 as YYNGEE. Trimming took 4 bases from V and 2 from J, leaving 14 bases between them. This CDR3 region has 15 residues. The CDR3, as DNA: TGTGCCAGCAGCCCCGGGACCCTTCTCACAGATACGCAGTATTTT. Its protein product is CASSPGTLLTDTQYF.

The chain employs TRBV5-1 and TRBJ2-2; possibly TRBD1 for D (5 bases). V lost 2 bases, J lost 1 base, and 12 bases lay in between. The germline CDR1 and CDR2 sequences are SGHRS and YFSETQ. The CDR3 is made up of 16 amino acids. The CDR3 region has the DNA TGCGCCAGCAGCTTAATGGGGCCAGAGAACACCGGGGAGCTGTTTTTT. This sequence encodes CASSLMGPENTGELFF.

This clonotype was detected many times. The rearrangement links TRBV7-8 to TRBJ2-1, with 7 bases identical to TRBD2. CDR1 and CDR2 from the germline V gene are SGHVS and FQNEAQ. V lost 3 bases, J lost 7 bases, and 12 bases stayed unmatched. This CDR3 region has 16 residues. The CDR3 here is CASSFPGGGEVNEQFF. CDR3 nucleotide sequence: TGTGCCAGCAGCTTCCCGGGGGGAGGGGAGGTAAATGAGCAGTTCTTC. Variable domain in full (rest from reference TRBV7-8 and TRBJ2-1): GAGVSQSPRYKVAKRGQDVALRCDPISGHVSLFWYQQALGQGPEFLTYFQNEAQLDKSGLPSDRFFAERPEGSVSTLKIQRTQQEDSAVYLCASSFPGGGEVNEQFFGPGTRLTVL.

In this sample, this clonotype turned up many times. The V gene is TRBV12-3 or TRBV12-4, the J gene TRBJ2-1; D is perhaps TRBD2 (6 bases). CDR3 length equals 14 residues. V was pared by 6 bases and J by 3 bases, with 12 bases between. CDR3 nucleotide sequence: TGTGCCAGCAGGACCCCGGGAGACTACAATGAGCAGTTCTTC. Its protein product is CASRTPGDYNEQFF.

The sample holds one count of this clonotype. The chain carries TRBV28 and TRBJ1-4; D is undetermined. Trimming pared 2 bases from V and 8 bases from J, leaving 15 bases between. This CDR3 is built from 15 residues. Looked up from germline, CDR1 is MDHEN and CDR2 is SYDVKM. CDR3 loop: CASSLALTQREKLFF. The CDR3 nucleotides are TGTGCCAGCAGTTTAGCCCTAACTCAAAGGGAAAAACTGTTTTTT.

This clonotype was observed at least ten times. The chain has TRBV20-1 and TRBJ1-5, with D possibly being TRBD1 (6 bases). The CDR3 sequence is 14 residues long. Per germline, CDR1 DFQATT and CDR2 SNEGSKA (reference sequence). The V end was cut by 4 bases, the J end by 1 base, with 11 bases between. The DNA of the CDR3 is TGCAGTGCTATGACAGGCGGCAGCAATCAGCCCCAGCATTTT. Translated: CSAMTGGSNQPQHF.

This clonotype was found many times. The chain couples TRBV7-8 to TRBJ2-3, with TRBD2 identical over 8 bases. Trimming took 1 base from V and 2 from J; bases not matched to a gene: 8. Germline assignment: CDR1 SGHVS and CDR2 FQNEAQ. The CDR3 is 17 amino acids. The CDR3 sequence is CASSLGVGGGNTDTQYF. CDR3 DNA: TGTGCCAGCAGCTTAGGGGTCGGGGGGGGGAACACAGATACGCAGTATTTT.

This clonotype was detected many times. The V call is TRBV20-1, the J call TRBJ2-7; 8 bases match TRBD1. Germline loops: CDR1 DFQATT, CDR2 SNEGSKA (reference sequence). The ends lost 6 bases at V and 3 bases at J; junction bases unmatched: 16. The CDR3 is 16 residues long. The CDR3 reads CSALRDLQGAIYEQYV. As DNA, the CDR3 is TGCAGTGCCCTCCGAGATCTGCAGGGGGCGATCTACGAGCAGTACGTC.

This chain uses TRBV20-1 with TRBJ2-1, with a possible D match to TRBD1 (6 bases). Trimming stripped 6 bases from V and 3 bases from J, with 15 bases between. CDR3 length equals 14 residues. Germline V CDR1 and CDR2: DFQATT, SNEGSKA (reference sequence). The CDR3 DNA sequence: TGCAGTGCCTGGACAGCGGTCCGCTACAATGAGCAGTTCTTC. Translating it yields CSAWTAVRYNEQFF.

This clonotype was counted at least ten times. The chain is built from TRBV2 and TRBJ2-7; 10 bases align to TRBD1. CDR3 length equals 15 residues. The junction had 13 bases not matched to a gene; V was cut back by 7 bases and J by 7 bases. Germline loops: CDR1 SNHLY, CDR2 FYNNEI. CDR3 sequence (DNA): TGTGCCAGCATACCCTCCGGGACAGGGGCTTCGGAGCAGTACGTC. Its protein product is CASIPSGTGASEQYV.

This clonotype showed up many times. V and J are TRBV6-1 and TRBJ2-1; TRBD2 agrees at 8 bases. Germline CDR1 MNHNS, CDR2 SASEGT. The CDR3 extends over 16 amino acids. V dropped 6 bases and J dropped 2; count of bases not matched to a gene: 9. As DNA, the CDR3 is TGTGCCAGCAGGGCACGGGGGGGCCTTACCTACAATGAGCAGTTCTTC. Protein: CASRARGGLTYNEQFF.

This clonotype was found many times. The V and J genes are TRBV28 and TRBJ2-7; 8 nucleotides match TRBD1. The germline CDR1 and CDR2 sequences are MDHEN and SYDVKM. The CDR3 is 15 amino acids. The J segment lost 0 bases and the V segment lost 6 bases, leaving 7 bases of the junction unmatched. The CDR3 DNA reads as TGTGCCAGCAGAACCGGGACAGGAATCTCCTACGAGCAGTACGTC. Translation: CASRTGTGISYEQYV.

This clonotype was seen repeatedly, ten times or more. V gene TRBV20-1 combines with J gene TRBJ2-1, with TRBD2 matching over 10 bases. J was trimmed by 5 bases and V by 2 bases; bases with no gene match: 6. This CDR3 is 15 amino acids long. Germline loops: CDR1 DFQATT, CDR2 SNEGSKA (reference sequence). This CDR3 is CSARLAGANNNEQFF. Written as DNA, the CDR3 is TGCAGTGCTAGACTAGCGGGGGCAAATAACAATGAGCAGTTCTTC.

The chain combines TRBV7-9 with TRBJ2-5; TRBD1 or TRBD2 may be the D gene (6 bases each). The CDR3 loop spans 16 amino acids. V was cut by 4 bases and J by 3 bases, with 18 bases left in between. CDR1 and CDR2 from the germline V gene are SEHNR and FQNEAQ (reference sequence). The CDR3 protein is CASSSRDTQREETQYF. CDR3 sequence (DNA): TGTGCCAGCAGCTCGCGGGACACCCAAAGGGAAGAGACCCAGTACTTC. The variable domain in full, completed from reference TRBV7-9 and TRBJ2-5, reads DTGVSQNPRHKITKRGQNVTFRCDPISEHNRLYWYRQTLGQGPEFLTYFQNEAQLEKSRLLSDRFSAERPKGSFSTLEIQRTEQGDSAMYLCASSSRDTQREETQYFGPGTRLLVL.

The chain uses TRBV11-1 and TRBJ2-2; 10 bases are a match to TRBD2. The CDR3 length is 17 residues. With V trimmed by 5 bases and J by 4 bases, 10 bases remained unmatched. The germline V gene encodes CDR1 SGHAT and CDR2 FQDESV (reference sequence). This chain's CDR3 is CASSPSGGTILTGELFF. DNA for the CDR3: TGTGCCAGCAGCCCTAGCGGGGGCACCATCCTCACCGGGGAGCTGTTTTTT.

This chain links TRBV12-3 or TRBV12-4 with TRBJ2-4; D is possibly TRBD1 (6 bases). The CDR3 totals 15 residues. V lost 6 bases and J lost 3, with 15 bases in between. This chain's CDR3 is CASSLGARIKNIQYF. Here the CDR3 DNA reads TGTGCCAGCAGCTTGGGGGCGAGGATCAAAAACATTCAGTACTTC.

This clonotype was counted at least ten times. The V and J genes are TRBV7-2 and TRBJ2-1; possible D gene TRBD2, 5 bases. CDR3 length: 15 amino acids. Germline V gives CDR1 SGHTA, CDR2 FQGNSA. V was clipped by 1 base and J by 0 bases, with 7 bases between them. The CDR3 here is CASSLERSSYNEQFF. The CDR3 DNA reads TGTGCCAGCAGCTTAGAGCGGAGCTCCTACAATGAGCAGTTCTTC. The full variable domain, rest sourced from reference TRBV7-2 and TRBJ2-1, is GAGVSQSPSNKVTEKGKDVELRCDPISGHTALYWYRQSLGQGLEFLIYFQGNSAPDKSGLPSDRFSAERTGGSVSTLTIQRTQQEDSAVYLCASSLERSSYNEQFFGPGTRLTVL.

The chain employs TRBV2 and TRBJ1-2; D is perhaps TRBD1 (6 bases). Between the trimmed V and J ends, which lost 8 bases and 4 bases, there was a span of 11 bases. There are 12 residues in the CDR3. The germline V gene has CDR1 SNHLY and CDR2 FYNNEI. The DNA for the CDR3 is TGTGCCAGCCACGGGACACTCTATGGCTACACCTTC. Translating it yields CASHGTLYGYTF.

At least ten counts were recorded for this clonotype. The chain links TRBV7-2 to TRBJ2-5; D remains unclear. With 4 bases removed from V and 0 bases from J, the gap between germline ends came to 6 bases. The germline CDR1 and CDR2 sequences are SGHTA and FQGNSA. This CDR3 spans 13 amino acids. The CDR3 DNA is TGTGCCAGCAGCTCATGGTACCAAGAGACCCAGTACTTC. It specifies CASSSWYQETQYF.

In this sample, this clonotype turned up a few times. V usage is TRBV5-1 and J usage is TRBJ1-4, with a possible D match to TRBD1 (5 bases). Germline CDR1 reads SGHRS; CDR2 reads YFSETQ. Trimming removed 4 bases from V and 3 bases from J, with 13 bases in between. The CDR3 loop spans 15 amino acids. The DNA for the CDR3 is TGCGCCAGCAGCCTGGCCGGGGGTCCTAATGAAAAACTGTTTTTT. Encoded protein: CASSLAGGPNEKLFF.

This clonotype was counted ten times or more. CDR3 loop: CASSLGRESGNTIYF. For the CDR3, the DNA is TGTGCCAGCAGCTTAGGCCGAGAATCTGGAAACACCATATATTTT. The rearrangement links TRBV5-5 to TRBJ1-3; D not resolved. This CDR3 contains 15 residues. The germline CDR1 and CDR2 sequences are SGHKS and YYEKEE (reference sequence). V was trimmed by 2 bases and J by 1 base, leaving 10 bases between them.

This clonotype was detected only a few times. The rearrangement joins TRBV7-9 to TRBJ2-1; D is uncertain. V shed 1 base and J shed 6 bases, with 13 bases lying between them. The CDR3 has 15 amino acids. In germline, CDR1 is SEHNR, CDR2 FQNEAQ (reference sequence). CDR3: CASSLGDARSNEQFF. DNA of the CDR3: TGTGCCAGCAGCTTAGGAGACGCGAGGAGCAATGAGCAGTTCTTC.

This clonotype showed up just a few times. The V gene is TRBV28, the J gene TRBJ2-5; perhaps TRBD1 as D (6 bases). Per germline, CDR1 MDHEN and CDR2 SYDVKM. This CDR3 contains 13 residues. The V and J ends lost 4 bases and 5 bases respectively, with 11 bases between them. The CDR3 nucleotides read TGTGCCAGCAGTTCAGGGGTTGAGGAGACCCAGTACTTC. Amino acid sequence: CASSSGVEETQYF.

This clonotype showed up many times. This rearrangement joins TRBV10-3 to TRBJ1-5; 10 bases fit TRBD1. CDR3 length: 19 residues. Trimming cost V 7 bases and J 4 bases; bases outside gene matches: 19. Germline V gives CDR1 ENHRY, CDR2 SYGVKD. CDR3 in DNA: TGTGCCATCATGGTCCAGGGACAGGGGCCGCCTAATGGGAATCAGCCCCAGCATTTT. This translates into CAIMVQGQGPPNGNQPQHF.

This clonotype was seen ten or more times. The chain is built from TRBV6-5 and TRBJ2-7, with D maybe TRBD1 (6 bases). Germline lookup yields CDR1 MNHEY and CDR2 SVGAGI. The germline V and J ends were trimmed by 2 bases and 4 bases, with 12 bases remaining between them. The CDR3 sequence is 14 residues long. As DNA, the CDR3 is TGTGCCAGCAGTTACAGTCCAGGGGCGTACGAGCAGTACTTC. Its translation: CASSYSPGAYEQYF.

This clonotype was observed many times. The V and J genes are TRBV20-1 and TRBJ2-1; D may be TRBD2 (6 bases). The germline V and J ends were trimmed by 5 bases and 9 bases, with 20 bases remaining between them. Germline V gives CDR1 DFQATT, CDR2 SNEGSKA (reference sequence). This CDR3 has 14 amino acids. CDR3 in DNA: TGCAGTGCTCTTCGACTAGATAGCATTTTTGAGCAGTTCTTC. It is translated as CSALRLDSIFEQFF.

This clonotype has at least ten counts. The chain couples TRBV12-3 or TRBV12-4 to TRBJ2-1; the match to TRBD1 covers 8 bases. The CDR3 covers 16 residues. The V segment lost 2 bases and the J segment 4 bases; nucleotides outside the gene matches: 7. CDR3 nucleotide sequence: TGTGCCAGCAGTTTAAGGCAGGGGGCGGGATACAATGAGCAGTTCTTC. Amino acids: CASSLRQGAGYNEQFF.